These 6 T cell receptor beta chains were sequenced from one sample in a study of shared clonotypes between healthy human individuals. Produced via immunoSEQ multiplex PCR; TCRdb's table is partial and in-frame only. The sample holds millions of clones, less than 95% seen once. It was CD45RO-negative cells, positively selected for CCR7, that made up naive CD8 cells, with terminally differentiated effector memory CD45RA+ cells excluded. What was sequenced was naive CD8+ T cells sorted from blood. These receptors were taken from a man aged 18-30 years in good health.

The gene calls are TRBV4-1 and TRBJ2-2, with unresolved D. Trimming stripped 4 bases from V and 4 bases from J, with 16 bases between. Germline-derived CDR1 and CDR2 are MGHRA and YSYEKL. The CDR3 spans 16 residues. In DNA form, the CDR3 reads TGCGCCAGCAGCCCGAACATCCAAGCCTTCACCGGGGAGCTGTTTTTT. The encoded protein is CASSPNIQAFTGELFF.

This clone was picked up a small number of times. V and J are TRBV7-2 and TRBJ1-4, with a possible D match to TRBD1 (6 bases). This CDR3 region has 15 residues. From germline, CDR1 is SGHTA and CDR2 FQGNSA. V was clipped by 1 base and J by 7 bases, with 13 bases between them. CDR3 region: CASSLDGRGGEKLFF. As DNA, the CDR3 is TGTGCCAGCAGCTTAGACGGCAGGGGAGGTGAAAAACTGTTTTTT.

The genes are TRBV28 and TRBJ1-1; D is uncertain. The CDR3 has 13 residues. V was trimmed by 9 bases and J by 0 bases, leaving 11 bases between them. The V gene's germline CDR1 is MDHEN and CDR2 SYDVKM. The CDR3 reads CASHLGLNTEAFF. In nucleotides, the CDR3 is TGTGCCAGTCATCTCGGACTGAACACTGAAGCTTTCTTT.

The chain has TRBV27 and TRBJ1-3; 7 nucleotides agree with TRBD1. This CDR3 spans 16 amino acids. The J segment lost 2 bases and the V segment lost 2 bases, leaving 6 bases of the junction unmatched. Germline V gene lookup returns CDR1 MNHEY and CDR2 SMNVEV (reference sequence). The CDR3 DNA reads TGTGCCAGCAGTTTAGGCGGGACAGCGCCTGGAAACACCATATATTTT. Its protein product is CASSLGGTAPGNTIYF.

The count of this clone is one. The chain is built from TRBV10-1 and TRBJ2-1, with a tentative D call TRBD2 (5 bases). Trimming shortened V by 2 bases and J by 4 bases, and 15 bases separated the two germline ends. Germline V CDR1 and CDR2: WNHNN, SYGVQD (reference sequence). The CDR3 sequence is 16 residues long. CDR3 coding DNA: TGCGCCAGCAGTGAGAATCCGGAGGCGAAGTACAATGAGCAGTTCTTC. It translates to CASSENPEAKYNEQFF.

Notes on this clone: At the DNA level, this CDR3 is encoded by other sequences in the same sample as well. The gene calls are TRBV7-9 and TRBJ2-7; tentatively, D is TRBD1 or TRBD2 (5 bases each). V lost 1 base and J 2 bases, leaving 6 bases between the germline ends. The CDR3 length is 13 residues. Germline-derived CDR1 and CDR2 are SEHNR and FQNEAQ (reference sequence). As DNA, the CDR3 is TGTGCCAGCAGCTTAGGGGACCCCTACGAGCAGTACTTC. Residues: CASSLGDPYEQYF.